The 9 T cell receptor beta chains in this list originate from one sample, sequenced in a study of T-cell memory formation after mild COVID-19. TCRdb reanalysed the 5' RACE reads using MiXCR and keeps one entry per CDR3 protein. Of fewer than 600,000 distinct CDR3 sequences listed, roughly 22% are singletons. The sample taken for sequencing was PBMCs or a T cell subset sorted from them (not recorded which). All receptors come from an adult woman who had mild COVID-19 (a few samples of this study predate the infection). Cell type and time point are not known.

This clonotype was seen a few times. The chain employs TRBV12-3 or TRBV12-4 and TRBJ1-6; 9 bases are shared with TRBD1. J was trimmed by 8 bases and V by 6 bases; bases with no gene match: 11. The CDR3 has 16 residues. This chain's CDR3 is CASSPPRGQGYSPLHF. The CDR3 DNA sequence: TGTGCCAGCAGCCCCCCCCGGGGACAGGGATATTCACCCCTCCACTTT.

This chain connects TRBV6-1 to TRBJ1-5; D is possibly TRBD1 (5 bases). The CDR3 loop spans 16 amino acids. Germline CDR1 MNHNS, CDR2 SASEGT. V was pared by 2 bases and J by 3 bases, with 14 bases between. CDR3 amino acids: CASSERDSRFNQPQHF. In DNA form, the CDR3 reads TGTGCCAGCAGTGAAAGAGACAGCCGTTTCAATCAGCCCCAGCATTTT.

This clonotype was seen at least ten times. This chain uses TRBV24-1 with TRBJ1-1; D might be TRBD1 (6 bases). CDR3 length equals 13 residues. Germline V lookup: CDR1 KGHDR, CDR2 SFDVKD. V lost 2 bases and J 11 bases, leaving 14 bases between the germline ends. CDR3 nucleotides: TGTGCCACCAGTGATTCAGGGGAGCTTGGGGCTTTCTTT. This codes for CATSDSGELGAFF.

In its sample, this clonotype was seen a few times. The chain is built from TRBV6-2 or TRBV6-3 and TRBJ2-4; tentatively, D is TRBD1 or TRBD2 (5 bases each). This CDR3 is 15 amino acids long. Deletions cut 6 bases from V and 2 bases from J, with 14 bases between. The V gene's germline CDR1 is MNHEY and CDR2 SVGEGT. The CDR3 loop is CASSRDRLSKNIQYF. CDR3 nucleotide sequence: TGTGCCAGCAGCCGGGACCGTCTGTCCAAAAACATTCAGTACTTC.

This clonotype was detected a few times. The genes are TRBV18 and TRBJ2-1; the match to TRBD2 covers 12 bases. The CDR3 extends over 19 amino acids. Germline lookup yields CDR1 KGHSH and CDR2 LQKENI. V dropped 0 bases and J dropped 1; count of bases not matched to a gene: 7. Written as DNA, the CDR3 is TGTGCCAGCTCACCACCCCTAGCGGGGGGGCCGAAGTCCTACAATGAGCAGTTCTTC. It encodes CASSPPLAGGPKSYNEQFF.

The rearrangement links TRBV2 to TRBJ1-4; TRBD1 might be the D (6 bases). Trimming pared 0 bases from V and 6 bases from J, leaving 17 bases between. The germline gives CDR1 SNHLY, CDR2 FYNNEI. The CDR3 sequence is 17 residues long. CDR3 region: CASSEAPPYRADEKLFF. The DNA of the CDR3 is TGTGCCAGCAGTGAAGCCCCACCCTACAGGGCGGATGAAAAACTGTTTTTT.

Only a few counts were recorded for this clonotype. CDR3 DNA sequence: TGTGCCAGCAGCTCAGACGCCGGATCTGGAAACACCATATATTTT. Translation gives CASSSDAGSGNTIYF. The rearrangement joins TRBV7-9 to TRBJ1-3, with D hard to call. In germline, CDR1 is SEHNR, CDR2 FQNEAQ (reference sequence). The V end lost 4 bases, the J end lost 1 base, and 11 bases lay between the germline ends. This CDR3 contains 15 residues.

This clonotype showed up just a few times. The chain links TRBV7-9 to TRBJ2-7; no definite D call. The CDR3 consists of 13 residues. Trimming pared 0 bases from V and 3 bases from J, leaving 6 bases between. Germline V gene data show CDR1 as SEHNR and CDR2 as FQNEAQ (reference sequence). CDR3 in amino acids: CASSLAHGYEQYF. CDR3 coding DNA: TGTGCCAGCAGCTTAGCGCACGGCTACGAGCAGTACTTC.

The chain joins TRBV12-3 or TRBV12-4 to TRBJ1-2; D uncertain. This CDR3 is 11 amino acids long. Trimming stripped 5 bases from V and 7 bases from J, with 8 bases between. CDR3 residues: CASSAVSGYTF. The CDR3 DNA reads TGTGCCAGCAGTGCCGTTAGTGGCTACACCTTC.